The 10 T cell receptor beta chains below come from one sample, sequenced in a study of T cells after posttransplantation cyclophosphamide. TCRdb's table, derived via immunoSEQ multiplex PCR, lists solely in-frame clones and lacks some. Altogether 25,000 to 35,000 clones were found in the sample, and no singletons occur. The specimen sequenced was PBMCs. The receptors were gathered from a woman under 40 in good health and a related stem cell transplant donor.

This clone was counted between two and nine times. This rearrangement joins TRBV6-2 or TRBV6-3 to TRBJ2-3, with 8 positions matching TRBD2. The CDR3 is 16 amino acids. CDR1 and CDR2 (germline): MNHEY, SVGEGT. V trimming: 5 bases; J trimming: 4 bases; junction bases outside the gene matches: 11. The CDR3 sequence: CASSKPGTRAPDTQYF. CDR3 bases: TGTGCCAGCAGTAAGCCGGGGACTAGAGCACCAGATACGCAGTATTTT.

This clone was counted a few times. V is TRBV30 and J is TRBJ2-3, with 8 positions matching TRBD1. The germline V gene encodes CDR1 GTSNPN and CDR2 SVGIG (reference sequence). CDR3 length: 16 residues. The J segment lost 5 bases and the V segment lost 3 bases, leaving 13 bases of the junction unmatched. This chain's CDR3 is CAWREPGQASRDTQYF. CDR3 sequence (DNA): TGTGCCTGGAGAGAACCGGGACAGGCGTCGAGAGATACGCAGTATTTT.

This clone appeared many times. V and J are TRBV18 and TRBJ1-6; 7 bases agree with TRBD1. CDR3 length equals 15 residues. Germline values: CDR1 KGHSH, CDR2 LQKENI. The ends lost 1 base at V and 5 bases at J; junction bases unmatched: 2. DNA of the CDR3: TGTGCCAGCTCACCACTTGGGACAGATAATTCACCCCTCCACTTT. This codes for CASSPLGTDNSPLHF.

This clone was seen a handful of times. The chain combines TRBV5-1 with TRBJ2-3, with D tentatively TRBD2 (5 bases). Trimming stripped 4 bases from V and 1 base from J, with 10 bases between. The germline gives CDR1 SGHRS, CDR2 YFSETQ. This CDR3 spans 14 amino acids. The CDR3 DNA sequence: TGCGCCAGCAGCGGAGGACTTCGCACAGATACGCAGTATTTT. Encoded protein: CASSGGLRTDTQYF.

This clone was seen a handful of times. The chain couples TRBV25-1 to TRBJ2-7; D is perhaps TRBD2 (6 bases). Germline V CDR1 and CDR2: MGHDK, SYGVNS. V lost 0 bases to trimming and J lost 7 bases, with 13 bases between them. The CDR3 runs to 14 residues. CDR3 in amino acids: CASSEYGGWGEQYF. CDR3 sequence (DNA): TGTGCCAGCAGTGAATACGGGGGATGGGGAGAGCAGTACTTC.

The chain joins TRBV29-1 to TRBJ2-3; TRBD1 aligns across 8 bases. The ends lost 7 bases at V and 4 bases at J; junction bases unmatched: 7. Germline assignment: CDR1 SQVTM and CDR2 ANQGSEA. There are 13 residues in the CDR3. The CDR3 protein is CSAGQGTADTQYF. The CDR3 nucleotides are TGCAGCGCCGGACAGGGTACTGCAGATACGCAGTATTTT.

In this sample, this clone turned up many times. V usage is TRBV19 and J usage is TRBJ1-1, with D possibly being TRBD1 (6 bases). Trimming left V 9 bases short and J 3 bases short, with 17 bases between. This CDR3 region has 14 residues. Germline CDR1 LNHDA, CDR2 SQIVND (reference sequence). The CDR3 protein is CASHTGLGHTEAFF. CDR3 bases: TGTGCCAGCCATACAGGGCTTGGGCACACTGAAGCTTTCTTT.

This clone was counted at least ten times. The chain has TRBV4-1 and TRBJ1-1; TRBD1 agrees at 8 bases. The V gene's germline CDR1 is MGHRA and CDR2 YSYEKL. V gave up 3 bases and J gave up 6 bases; unmatched junction bases: 6. The CDR3 runs 14 residues. The CDR3: CASSQETGGAEAFF. In nucleotides, the CDR3 is TGCGCCAGCAGCCAGGAAACAGGGGGGGCTGAAGCTTTCTTT.

This clone came up many times. The rearrangement uses TRBV5-1 and TRBJ2-7, with a tentative D call TRBD2 (5 bases). CDR3 size: 14 residues. Germline CDR1 and CDR2: SGHRS and YFSETQ. The germline V and J ends were trimmed by 1 base and 3 bases, with 11 bases remaining between them. CDR3 bases: TGCGCCAGCAGCTTGTCATACGGGGACTACGAGCAGTACTTC. It yields the protein CASSLSYGDYEQYF.

This rearrangement joins TRBV29-1 to TRBJ1-2, with 7 bases matching TRBD1. The CDR3 runs to 16 residues. The germline CDR1 and CDR2 sequences are SQVTM and ANQGSEA. V dropped 4 bases and J dropped 0; count of bases not matched to a gene: 11. The CDR3 sequence is CSVAGTELLANYGYTF. CDR3 nucleotides: TGCAGCGTTGCTGGGACAGAACTCTTAGCTAACTATGGCTACACCTTC.